This T cell receptor (beta chain) was identified during a study of T-cell reconstitution after alpha-beta-depleted transplantation in children. The germline V gene encodes CDR1 DFQATT and CDR2 SNEGSKA (reference sequence). Unmatched junction bases numbered 9, after V lost 3 bases and J lost 5 bases. The CDR3 spans 14 residues. Unique molecular identifiers featured in how the TCRbeta library was prepared. Each CDR3 protein is one row after TCRdb ran MiXCR on the PCR reads. The sample includes roughly 100,000 distinct CDR3 sequences, roughly 8.8% of them seen just once. The V gene is TRBV20-1, the J gene TRBJ2-7; 8 bases match TRBD2. This specimen consisted of PBMCs from the stem cell graft donor, obtained from the stem cell graft. The sequence was obtained from a human donor who donated a stem cell graft to a child with congenital amegakaryocytic thrombocytopenia. CDR3 residues: CSASRGLVSHEQYF. As DNA, the CDR3 is TGCAGTGCTAGTCGGGGACTAGTGTCCCACGAGCAGTACTTC.